The following is a T cell receptor beta chain sequence with its context. What it binds is unknown. This sample was taken from a study of a mutant IDH1 vaccine in newly diagnosed glioma. Study background: Treated patients, approximately 62% male and around 38% female, averaged approximately 40 years of age. The therapy given earlier, which was standard therapy, consisted of radiotherapy, temozolomide, or both, and most of the patients received both. Points from the study as a whole: Among patients, 93.3% showed immune responses induced by the vaccine.

Using immunoSEQ multiplex PCR, the repertoire was profiled, and TCRdb retains in-frame clones only, with some absent. The sample yields roughly 51,000 clones, 80% to 90% seen once. Indicated time point: baseline, week 1 (first vaccination visit). Described treatment: pre-vaccination baseline after standard-of-care therapy. Donors had new WHO grade 3 or 4 IDH1-mutant, ATRX-lost astrocytomas. There are 14 residues in the CDR3. Germline CDR1 is LGHNA and CDR2 is YNFKEQ. V lost 0 bases and J lost 8, with 11 bases in between. Sequenced material: PBMCs, taken from a glioma patient treated with radiotherapy, temozolomide or both. The origin of this receptor is a man aged 40-49 years with glioma. This chain joins TRBV4-2 and TRBJ2-4; maybe TRBD2 (6 bases). CDR3 in DNA: TGTGCCAGCAGCCAAGAAGGAGGCGGGGACATTCAGTACTTC. It translates to CASSQEGGGDIQYF.